A selection of T cell receptor beta chains follows, all from one sample in a study of beta chain features in type 1 diabetes. Here immunoSEQ multiplex PCR was the method, and the copy in TCRdb shows in-frame clones only, minus some. The table includes 150,000 to 200,000 clones, almost 65% detected once. The source material was naive CD4+ T cells from blood. The receptors shown here come from a man in his thirties or forties with type 1 diabetes. Both conserved end residues are part of each CDR3. The D gene is left open where the match is weak. Expanded clones are given a class, and other clones once, few, many or no size at all.

CDR3nt: TGTGCCAGCCTTGCTCCGGGACTAGCTTATGCCAAAAACATTCAGTACTTC; CDR3aa: CASLAPGLAYAKNIQYF; j_gene: TRBJ2-4; abundance: NA; d_gene: TRBD2; v_gene: TRBV28
CDR3nt: TGTGCCAGCACCAGGGAGGCAGGATCAGCCCAGTACTTC; CDR3aa: CASTREAGSAQYF; j_gene: TRBJ2-5; abundance: NA; d_gene: NA; v_gene: TRBV5-4
CDR3nt: TGTGCCAGCAGCAAAGACAGGACTAATGAAAAACTGTTTTTT; CDR3aa: CASSKDRTNEKLFF; j_gene: TRBJ1-4; abundance: NA; d_gene: NA; v_gene: TRBV7-2
CDR3nt: TGCAGTGCTAGAGTAGTCTATGGCTACACCTTC; CDR3aa: CSARVVYGYTF; j_gene: TRBJ1-2; abundance: NA; d_gene: NA; v_gene: TRBV20-1
CDR3nt: TGTGCCAGTAGTATTCGGGCTGGGGCCAACGTCCTGACTTTC; CDR3aa: CASSIRAGANVLTF; j_gene: TRBJ2-6; abundance: NA; d_gene: NA; v_gene: TRBV19
CDR3nt: TGTGCCAGCAGTACCCCGGGGAGAGGGCGGGAGCAGTACTTC; CDR3aa: CASSTPGRGREQYF; j_gene: TRBJ2-7; abundance: NA; d_gene: NA; v_gene: TRBV25-1
CDR3nt: TGTGCCAGCAGCCCTTGGACGGATTACAATGAGCAGTTCTTC; CDR3aa: CASSPWTDYNEQFF; j_gene: TRBJ2-1; abundance: NA; d_gene: NA; v_gene: TRBV7-2
CDR3nt: TGTGCCAGCTCACCACCGGGTCTTTCAGGCCACGAGCAGTACTTC; CDR3aa: CASSPPGLSGHEQYF; j_gene: TRBJ2-7; abundance: NA; d_gene: NA; v_gene: TRBV18
CDR3nt: TGTGCCAGCAGTTTAGACCAGGGGGCCGGGGCCAACGTCCTGACTTTC; CDR3aa: CASSLDQGAGANVLTF; j_gene: TRBJ2-6; abundance: NA; d_gene: TRBD1; v_gene: TRBV28
CDR3nt: TGTGCCTGGAGTCGACAGTCGGGTCTCACAGATACGCAGTATTTT; CDR3aa: CAWSRQSGLTDTQYF; j_gene: TRBJ2-3; abundance: NA; d_gene: NA; v_gene: TRBV30
CDR3nt: TGCGCCAGCAGCCAAGATCCATCGCAGGCAACACGTACAGATACGCAGTATTTT; CDR3aa: CASSQDPSQATRTDTQYF; j_gene: TRBJ2-3; abundance: NA; d_gene: NA; v_gene: TRBV4-3
CDR3nt: TGTGCCAGCAGCTTAGCAGGACGGGGGGTCGATACGCAGTATTTT; CDR3aa: CASSLAGRGVDTQYF; j_gene: TRBJ2-3; abundance: NA; d_gene: TRBD2; v_gene: TRBV7-2
CDR3nt: TGTGCCAGCAGTTGGGACAGCAACTATGGCTACACCTTC; CDR3aa: CASSWDSNYGYTF; j_gene: TRBJ1-2; abundance: NA; d_gene: TRBD1; v_gene: TRBV27
CDR3nt: TGTGCCAGCAGTCGTACGGCAGGAGCATACAATGAGCAGTTCTTC; CDR3aa: CASSRTAGAYNEQFF; j_gene: TRBJ2-1; abundance: NA; d_gene: NA; v_gene: TRBV25-1
CDR3nt: TGTGCCAGCAGCACAGGACTAGCGGGGAACACAGATACGCAGTATTTT; CDR3aa: CASSTGLAGNTDTQYF; j_gene: TRBJ2-3; abundance: NA; d_gene: TRBD2; v_gene: TRBV7-9
CDR3nt: TGCAGCGTGATGCAGGAGGGGTATCAGCCCCAGCATTTT; CDR3aa: CSVMQEGYQPQHF; j_gene: TRBJ1-5; abundance: NA; d_gene: NA; v_gene: TRBV29-1
CDR3nt: TGTGCCAGCAGCCGACAGGGCACCCTCTCTGGGGCCAACGTCCTGACTTTC; CDR3aa: CASSRQGTLSGANVLTF; j_gene: TRBJ2-6; abundance: NA; d_gene: TRBD1; v_gene: TRBV14
CDR3nt: TGTGCCAGCAGCTCGGACAGGGAATTTCAGCCCCAGCATTTT; CDR3aa: CASSSDREFQPQHF; j_gene: TRBJ1-5; abundance: NA; d_gene: TRBD1; v_gene: TRBV7-2
CDR3nt: TGCGCCAGCAGCCAGGATCCCCGGGGGTCGAGCTCCTACAATGAGCAGTTCTTC; CDR3aa: CASSQDPRGSSSYNEQFF; j_gene: TRBJ2-1; abundance: NA; d_gene: NA; v_gene: TRBV4-3
CDR3nt: TGCGCCAGCAGCTTAGCGGGAACCTCAGAGACCCAGTACTTC; CDR3aa: CASSLAGTSETQYF; j_gene: TRBJ2-5; abundance: NA; d_gene: TRBD2; v_gene: TRBV10-2
CDR3nt: TGTGCCAGTAAGCCAGCTAGCGGGAGGAAGCAGTTCTTC; CDR3aa: CASKPASGRKQFF; j_gene: TRBJ2-1; abundance: NA; d_gene: TRBD2; v_gene: TRBV7-2
CDR3nt: TGCAGCGTTGGGGATGAGGGAACCTACGAGCAGTACTTC; CDR3aa: CSVGDEGTYEQYF; j_gene: TRBJ2-7; abundance: NA; d_gene: NA; v_gene: TRBV29-1
CDR3nt: TGTGCCATCACGGCTAGCGGGGTCACAGATACGCAGTATTTT; CDR3aa: CAITASGVTDTQYF; j_gene: TRBJ2-3; abundance: once; d_gene: TRBD2; v_gene: TRBV10-3
CDR3nt: TGCAGCGTTGAAAAATCGGCCAAAAACATTCAGTACTTC; CDR3aa: CSVEKSAKNIQYF; j_gene: TRBJ2-4; abundance: NA; d_gene: NA; v_gene: TRBV29-1
CDR3nt: TGTGCCTGGAGTAACACAGCGGGGTACCAAGAGACCCAGTACTTC; CDR3aa: CAWSNTAGYQETQYF; j_gene: TRBJ2-5; abundance: few; d_gene: TRBD2; v_gene: TRBV30
CDR3nt: TGTGCCAGCGGGCGTAATGACGAGCAGTACTTC; CDR3aa: CASGRNDEQYF; j_gene: TRBJ2-7; abundance: NA; d_gene: NA; v_gene: TRBV2
CDR3nt: TGTGCCAGCAGTTTAGGCCACCGGGGTCTCCCCCTCGAGCAGTACTTC; CDR3aa: CASSLGHRGLPLEQYF; j_gene: TRBJ2-7; abundance: few; d_gene: NA; v_gene: TRBV28
CDR3nt: TGTGCCAGCAGCTTAGAGGCAGGGAATGGCTACACCTTC; CDR3aa: CASSLEAGNGYTF; j_gene: TRBJ1-2; abundance: NA; d_gene: NA; v_gene: TRBV7-6
CDR3nt: TGTGCCAGCAGCTTGCGGGACGGTTATAATTCACCCCTCCACTTT; CDR3aa: CASSLRDGYNSPLHF; j_gene: TRBJ1-6; abundance: once; d_gene: NA; v_gene: TRBV11-2
CDR3nt: TGCGCCAGCAGCTTGGGTTCCAGGGAGAGAGATACGCAGTATTTT; CDR3aa: CASSLGSRERDTQYF; j_gene: TRBJ2-3; abundance: NA; d_gene: NA; v_gene: TRBV5-1
CDR3nt: TGTGCCAGCAGCGTAGTAGCCGGGGAGCTGTTTTTT; CDR3aa: CASSVVAGELFF; j_gene: TRBJ2-2; abundance: NA; d_gene: NA; v_gene: TRBV9
CDR3nt: TGTGCCAGCAGCTTTGTGTACGAGCAGTACTTC; CDR3aa: CASSFVYEQYF; j_gene: TRBJ2-7; abundance: once; d_gene: NA; v_gene: TRBV7-9
CDR3nt: TGTGCCAGCAGCGATCCGGGACAGACCTATGGCTACACCTTC; CDR3aa: CASSDPGQTYGYTF; j_gene: TRBJ1-2; abundance: few; d_gene: TRBD1; v_gene: TRBV7-9
CDR3nt: TGCAGCGTTGTCGGGGACGGGTTTGGCGAGCAGTACTTC; CDR3aa: CSVVGDGFGEQYF; j_gene: TRBJ2-7; abundance: NA; d_gene: NA; v_gene: TRBV29-1
CDR3nt: TGTGCCAGCAGCGACGCAGGACAGGGTCATGGCTACACCTTC; CDR3aa: CASSDAGQGHGYTF; j_gene: TRBJ1-2; abundance: NA; d_gene: TRBD1; v_gene: TRBV11-2
CDR3nt: TGTGCCAGTAGTATGGGGGGAGAGACCCAGTACTTC; CDR3aa: CASSMGGETQYF; j_gene: TRBJ2-5; abundance: NA; d_gene: NA; v_gene: TRBV19
CDR3nt: TGTGCCAGTCAGAGGCTTGCAGATACGCAGTATTTT; CDR3aa: CASQRLADTQYF; j_gene: TRBJ2-3; abundance: NA; d_gene: NA; v_gene: TRBV7-8
CDR3nt: TGTGCCAGCAGCGCCCCGAGGGGGGCCCCTCGGGATACGCAGTATTTT; CDR3aa: CASSAPRGAPRDTQYF; j_gene: TRBJ2-3; abundance: NA; d_gene: NA; v_gene: TRBV9
CDR3nt: TGTGCCTGGAGACAGGACCAATACTCTAACACTGAAGCTTTCTTT; CDR3aa: CAWRQDQYSNTEAFF; j_gene: TRBJ1-1; abundance: NA; d_gene: NA; v_gene: TRBV30
CDR3nt: TGTGCCAGCAGTCCCGCAGGACAGGTTCTTAGCTCCTACGAGCAGTACTTC; CDR3aa: CASSPAGQVLSSYEQYF; j_gene: TRBJ2-7; abundance: NA; d_gene: TRBD1; v_gene: TRBV28
CDR3nt: TGTGCCAGCAGTGACCAACAGAGCTACTACAATGAGCAGTTCTTC; CDR3aa: CASSDQQSYYNEQFF; j_gene: TRBJ2-1; abundance: NA; d_gene: NA; v_gene: TRBV25-1
CDR3nt: TGTGCCAGCAGGAGGGGAGGGCCCAATTCACCCCTCCACTTT; CDR3aa: CASRRGGPNSPLHF; j_gene: TRBJ1-6; abundance: NA; d_gene: NA; v_gene: TRBV9
CDR3nt: TGTGCCAGCAGCGTAGGGGCGTCGATGGGGAACTATGGCTACACCTTC; CDR3aa: CASSVGASMGNYGYTF; j_gene: TRBJ1-2; abundance: NA; d_gene: NA; v_gene: TRBV9
CDR3nt: TGTGCCTGGAGCGCTACGTACTCTGGGGCCAACGTCCTGACTTTC; CDR3aa: CAWSATYSGANVLTF; j_gene: TRBJ2-6; abundance: few; d_gene: NA; v_gene: TRBV30
CDR3nt: TGCGCCAGCAGCTTGGGGCAGTTGATGACTGAAGCTTTCTTT; CDR3aa: CASSLGQLMTEAFF; j_gene: TRBJ1-1; abundance: NA; d_gene: NA; v_gene: TRBV5-1
CDR3nt: TGCAGCGTAAGCAGGAACACTGAAGCTTTCTTT; CDR3aa: CSVSRNTEAFF; j_gene: TRBJ1-1; abundance: few; d_gene: NA; v_gene: TRBV29-1
CDR3nt: TGTGCCAGCAGCGTAGGACGGCAGGGAGAAGATACGCAGTATTTT; CDR3aa: CASSVGRQGEDTQYF; j_gene: TRBJ2-3; abundance: once; d_gene: NA; v_gene: TRBV9
CDR3nt: TGTGCCAGCAGCCCCATCGGACTAGCGGAAAGCACAGATACGCAGTATTTT; CDR3aa: CASSPIGLAESTDTQYF; j_gene: TRBJ2-3; abundance: NA; d_gene: TRBD2; v_gene: TRBV7-9
CDR3nt: TGTGCCAGCAGTGGGACATCGTTCACTGAAGCTTTCTTT; CDR3aa: CASSGTSFTEAFF; j_gene: TRBJ1-1; abundance: NA; d_gene: NA; v_gene: TRBV2
CDR3nt: TGTGCCAGCAGTGCCGACAGGGATGATACGCAGTATTTT; CDR3aa: CASSADRDDTQYF; j_gene: TRBJ2-3; abundance: NA; d_gene: TRBD1; v_gene: TRBV2
CDR3nt: TGCGCCAGCAGCCGTATCCCTAGCGGGTTCTCCTACAATGAGCAGTTCTTC; CDR3aa: CASSRIPSGFSYNEQFF; j_gene: TRBJ2-1; abundance: few; d_gene: TRBD2; v_gene: TRBV4-3
CDR3nt: TGCAGCGTTGTGGGGGGAAGGAATCAGCCCCAGCATTTT; CDR3aa: CSVVGGRNQPQHF; j_gene: TRBJ1-5; abundance: once; d_gene: NA; v_gene: TRBV29-1
CDR3nt: TGTGCCAGCAGCTGGTGGAGGCGGGGTAGCTCCTACGAGCAGTACTTC; CDR3aa: CASSWWRRGSSYEQYF; j_gene: TRBJ2-7; abundance: few; d_gene: NA; v_gene: TRBV11-2
CDR3nt: TGCAGCGTTGTTCGGCGGGACTACGAGCAGTACTTC; CDR3aa: CSVVRRDYEQYF; j_gene: TRBJ2-7; abundance: NA; d_gene: NA; v_gene: TRBV29-1
CDR3nt: TGTGCCAGCAGCTCAGCAAACAGGGCTCGAGCTTTCTTT; CDR3aa: CASSSANRARAFF; j_gene: TRBJ1-1; abundance: few; d_gene: NA; v_gene: TRBV7-2
CDR3nt: TGTGCCAGCAGCCTCCGACAGAGCTCCTATAATTCACCCCTCCACTTT; CDR3aa: CASSLRQSSYNSPLHF; j_gene: TRBJ1-6; abundance: NA; d_gene: NA; v_gene: TRBV7-2
CDR3nt: TGCGCCAGCAACCAAGAACAGGGACACACCGGGGAGCTGTTTTTT; CDR3aa: CASNQEQGHTGELFF; j_gene: TRBJ2-2; abundance: NA; d_gene: NA; v_gene: TRBV4-3